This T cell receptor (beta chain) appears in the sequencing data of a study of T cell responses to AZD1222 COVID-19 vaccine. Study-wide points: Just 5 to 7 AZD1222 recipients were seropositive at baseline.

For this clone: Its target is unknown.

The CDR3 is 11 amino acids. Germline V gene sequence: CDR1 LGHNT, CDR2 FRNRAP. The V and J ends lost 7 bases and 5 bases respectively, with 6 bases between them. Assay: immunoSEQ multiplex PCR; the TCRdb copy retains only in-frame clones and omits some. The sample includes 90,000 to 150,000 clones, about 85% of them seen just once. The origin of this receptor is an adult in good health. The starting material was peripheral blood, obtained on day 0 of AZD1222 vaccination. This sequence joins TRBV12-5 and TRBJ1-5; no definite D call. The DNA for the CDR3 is TGTGCTAGTGCCCAGGATCAGCCCCAGCATTTT. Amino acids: CASAQDQPQHF.